This TCR beta chain was obtained from a study of cytomegalovirus exposure and HLA in healthy donors. Whole-study results and caveats: There were under 200 TCR beta chains listed as cytomegalovirus-associated.

Germline assignment: CDR1 GTSNPN and CDR2 SVGIG (reference sequence). V was cut by 4 bases and J by 7 bases, with 11 bases left in between. The CDR3 length is 12 residues. Assay: immunoSEQ multiplex PCR; the TCRdb copy retains only in-frame clones and omits some. The data contain 280,000 or so clones, approximately 90% of them singletons. As regards this clone: Its cognate antigen is unknown.

The chain employs TRBV30 and TRBJ1-5; D gene uncertain. The sample comprised PBMCs. The clonotype comes from a woman younger than 30 in good health and CMV-seronegative. DNA for the CDR3: TGTGCCTGGAACCGCCTCGGGCAGCCCCAGCATTTT. It specifies CAWNRLGQPQHF.